The 17 T cell receptor beta chains in this list originate from one sample, sequenced in a study of regulatory T cells in long-lasting Graves disease. The authors built TCR beta libraries using iRepertoire HTBI primers and Arm-PCR of CDR3 regions. Using its own MiXCR run on the multiplex PCR reads, TCRdb lists one record per CDR3 protein. The sample has hundreds of thousands of distinct CDR3 sequences; over 15% are singletons. The time point: newly diagnosed GD, antithyroid drugs for less than 3 months. Preparation of the TCR library used RNA extracted from PBMCs. This material consisted of peripheral blood mononuclear cells (PBMCs), taken at new diagnosis, from a patient treated with antithyroid drugs. The receptor source for this set is a female donor with Graves disease.

The chain uses TRBV2 and TRBJ2-1; possible D gene TRBD1, 6 bases. The CDR3 covers 20 residues. CDR1 and CDR2 from the germline V gene are SNHLY and FYNNEI. The V gene lost 5 bases and the J gene lost 0 bases, with 26 bases spanning the gap. This CDR3 reads CASSYPGTRSQGISYNEQFF. DNA for the CDR3: TGTGCCAGCAGTTATCCCGGGACAAGGTCTCAGGGGATCTCCTACAATGAGCAGTTCTTC.

In its sample, this clonotype was seen many times. The rearrangement joins TRBV6-5 to TRBJ2-2; no reliable D call. Germline V CDR1 and CDR2: MNHEY, SVGAGI. The CDR3 runs to 13 residues. Deletions cut 4 bases from V and 3 bases from J, with 6 bases between. DNA of the CDR3: TGTGCCAGCAGTTCCCCGTACACCGGGGAGCTGTTTTTT. This codes for CASSSPYTGELFF.

This clonotype showed up just a few times. This chain joins TRBV29-1 and TRBJ2-3, with D possibly being TRBD1 (6 bases). This CDR3 region has 13 residues. V was cut by 6 bases and J by 2 bases, with 12 bases left in between. Germline V lookup: CDR1 SQVTM, CDR2 ANQGSEA. The CDR3 DNA is TGCAGCGTCCCGGGACACCCCACAGATACGCAGTATTTT. It yields the protein CSVPGHPTDTQYF.

This clonotype was seen repeatedly, ten times or more. This chain links TRBV6-2 or TRBV6-3 with TRBJ2-5; D call uncertain. V gave up 1 base and J gave up 11 bases, with 8 bases separating them. This CDR3 region has 11 residues. Germline CDR1 and CDR2: MNHEY and SVGEGT. CDR3 loop: CASSYLQNQYF. CDR3 nucleotide sequence: TGTGCCAGCAGTTACTTACAGAATCAGTACTTC.

This clonotype was seen repeatedly, ten times or more. V is TRBV6-1 and J is TRBJ1-1; maybe TRBD1 (5 bases). From germline, CDR1 is MNHNS and CDR2 SASEGT. CDR3 length equals 14 residues. The germline V and J ends were trimmed by 8 bases and 4 bases, with 17 bases remaining between them. This chain's CDR3 is CASCRSDSSTEAFF. The CDR3 DNA is TGTGCCAGCTGCCGATCCGACAGCAGCACTGAAGCTTTCTTT.

The rearrangement joins TRBV5-6 to TRBJ2-1, with 13 nucleotides matching TRBD2. CDR1 is SGHDT and CDR2 is YYEEEE in the germline V gene. V lost 4 bases to trimming and J lost 7 bases; unmatched junction nucleotides: 11. The CDR3 is 17 amino acids. The CDR3 loop is CASSPKLGTSGVNEQFF. The CDR3 bases are TGTGCCAGCAGCCCCAAGCTTGGGACTAGCGGGGTTAATGAGCAGTTCTTC.

This clonotype showed up many times. The CDR3, as DNA: TGTGCCAGCAGCTCATACGGGACAGGGGGTAATGGTGAGCAGTTCTTC. It specifies CASSSYGTGGNGEQFF. This rearrangement joins TRBV3-1 to TRBJ2-1, with 11 bases that match TRBD1. CDR1 and CDR2 from the germline V gene are LGHDT and YNNKEL (reference sequence). CDR3 length equals 16 residues. Trimming removed 5 bases from V and 9 bases from J; junction bases left unmatched: 12.

A note on this clonotype: Being one base from a much bigger clone, this may be a read error. The genes are TRBV11-2 and TRBJ2-3; 12 nucleotides agree with TRBD2. The CDR3 is 13 amino acids. The ends lost 5 bases at V and 7 bases at J; junction bases unmatched: 1. Germline V gives CDR1 SGHAT, CDR2 FQNNGV. CDR3 in amino acids: CASSTSGGNTQYF. In DNA, the CDR3 is TGTGCCAGCAGCACTAGCGGGGGGAATACGCAGTATTTT.

This clonotype was observed many times. CDR3 coding DNA: TGTGCCAGCAGTAGGACTAGCGGGATGGGAGATACGCAGTATTTT. Translated, it gives CASSRTSGMGDTQYF. The chain is built from TRBV27 and TRBJ2-3, with 12 bases fitting TRBD2. This CDR3 is built from 15 residues. The V segment lost 5 bases and the J segment 5 bases; nucleotides outside the gene matches: 5. Per germline, CDR1 MNHEY and CDR2 SMNVEV (reference sequence).

This clonotype occurred many times. The chain uses TRBV28 and TRBJ2-7, with D unclear. Trimming removed 5 bases from V and 6 bases from J, with 8 bases in between. The CDR3 spans 11 residues. CDR1 and CDR2 (germline): MDHEN, SYDVKM. This CDR3 reads CASSTTFEQYF. As DNA, the CDR3 is TGTGCCAGCAGTACGACATTCGAGCAGTACTTC. Variable domain in full (rest from reference TRBV28 and TRBJ2-7): DVKVTQSSRYLVKRTGEKVFLECVQDMDHENMFWYRQDPGLGLRLIYFSYDVKMKEKGDIPEGYSVSREKKERFSLILESASTNQTSMYLCASSTTFEQYFGPGTRLTVT.

This clonotype was counted at least ten times. The chain couples TRBV7-8 to TRBJ2-5; TRBD2 might be the D (6 bases). Germline V gene sequence: CDR1 SGHVS, CDR2 FQNEAQ. The CDR3 extends over 13 amino acids. The V gene lost 5 bases and the J gene lost 9 bases, with 16 bases spanning the gap. The CDR3 DNA reads TGTGCCAGCAGCGTCTCTCCTGGCGGGGCCCAGTACTTC. Translated: CASSVSPGGAQYF. Full variable domain (remainder filled in from reference TRBV7-8 and TRBJ2-5): GAGVSQSPRYKVAKRGQDVALRCDPISGHVSLFWYQQALGQGPEFLTYFQNEAQLDKSGLPSDRFFAERPEGSVSTLKIQRTQQEDSAVYLCASSVSPGGAQYFGPGTRLLVL.

In this sample, this clonotype turned up a few times. The chain recombines TRBV10-3 with TRBJ1-5; D possibly corresponds to TRBD1 (5 bases). CDR1 and CDR2 from the germline V gene are ENHRY and SYGVKD. The CDR3 contains 15 residues. Trimming took off 8 bases at V and 3 bases at J, with 17 bases between the two ends. CDR3: CAIGAGRGDNQPQHF. The CDR3 DNA sequence: TGTGCCATCGGAGCAGGTCGAGGGGACAATCAGCCCCAGCATTTT.

This chain uses TRBV28 with TRBJ2-1; tentative D call: TRBD2 (6 bases). The DNA end favors TRBJ2-5, so the J call may be wrong. Germline CDR1 reads MDHEN; CDR2 reads SYDVKM. The CDR3 loop spans 17 amino acids. This CDR3 reads CASSFGGVFGGLKTQYF. DNA for the CDR3: TGTGCCAGCAGTTTCGGGGGAGTTTTCGGAGGTCTGAAGACCCAGTACTTC.

Comments on this clonotype: A much larger clone lies one base from this, so it may be a read error. This chain connects TRBV20-1 to TRBJ2-1, with D perhaps matching TRBD1 or TRBD2 (5 bases each). Trimming pared 5 bases from V and 6 bases from J, leaving 20 bases between. CDR3 length: 15 residues. Germline values: CDR1 DFQATT, CDR2 SNEGSKA (reference sequence). In nucleotides, the CDR3 is TGCAGTGCTTCGCGCCGGGCGGAGAGGGGCAATGAGCAGTTCTTC. This gives the protein CSASRRAERGNEQFF.

This clonotype showed up many times. The CDR3 here is CASSAGWTSGRAYNEQFF. Here the CDR3 DNA reads TGTGCCAGCAGTGCAGGGTGGACTAGCGGGAGGGCCTACAATGAGCAGTTCTTC. The V gene is TRBV6-1, the J gene TRBJ2-1; 15 bases agree with TRBD2. V lost 4 bases and J lost 2; bases outside the gene matches: 6. In germline, CDR1 is MNHNS, CDR2 SASEGT. The CDR3 covers 18 residues.

The table lists this clonotype with many counts. The J gene is TRBJ2-1, the V gene TRBV24-1; 11 bases match TRBD1. Germline trimming cut 3 bases from V and 8 bases from J; bases unmatched to any gene: 8. Germline CDR1 is KGHDR and CDR2 is SFDVKD. This CDR3 is 16 amino acids long. The CDR3: CATSDAGTGGTYEQFF. The CDR3 nucleotides read TGTGCCACCAGTGATGCCGGGACAGGGGGGACGTATGAGCAGTTCTTC.

This clonotype turned up a few times. V gene TRBV3-1 combines with J gene TRBJ2-7, with a weak D call TRBD2 (5 bases). The CDR3 consists of 15 residues. Trimming left V 3 bases short and J 7 bases short, with 19 bases between. CDR1 and CDR2 (germline): LGHDT, YNNKEL (reference sequence). The CDR3 is CASSHLALVGSEQYF. CDR3 DNA sequence: TGTGCCAGCAGCCACCTAGCCCTAGTCGGGTCGGAGCAGTACTTC.